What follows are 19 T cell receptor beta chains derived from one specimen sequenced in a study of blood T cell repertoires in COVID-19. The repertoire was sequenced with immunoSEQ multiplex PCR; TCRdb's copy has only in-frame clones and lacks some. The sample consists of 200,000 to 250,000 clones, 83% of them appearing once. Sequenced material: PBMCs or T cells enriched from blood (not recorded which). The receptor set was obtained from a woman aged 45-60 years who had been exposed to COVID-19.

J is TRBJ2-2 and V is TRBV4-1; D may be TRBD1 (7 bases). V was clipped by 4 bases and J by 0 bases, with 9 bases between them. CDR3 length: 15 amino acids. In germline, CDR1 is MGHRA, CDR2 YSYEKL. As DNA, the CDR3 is TGCGCCAGCAGCCCAGGGGGGTCGAACACCGGGGAGCTGTTTTTT. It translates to CASSPGGSNTGELFF.

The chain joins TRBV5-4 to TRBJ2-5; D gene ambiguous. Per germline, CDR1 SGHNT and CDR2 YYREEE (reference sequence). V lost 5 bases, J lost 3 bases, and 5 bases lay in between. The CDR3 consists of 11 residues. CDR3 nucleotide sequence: TGTGCCAGCAGGTCTGAAGAGACCCAGTACTTC. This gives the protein CASRSEETQYF.

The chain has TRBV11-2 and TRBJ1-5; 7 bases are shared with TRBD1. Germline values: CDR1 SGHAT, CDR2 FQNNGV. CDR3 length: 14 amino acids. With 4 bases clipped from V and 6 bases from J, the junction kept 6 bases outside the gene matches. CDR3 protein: CASSSRDSGQPQHF. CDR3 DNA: TGTGCCAGCAGCTCCCGGGACAGCGGTCAGCCCCAGCATTTT.

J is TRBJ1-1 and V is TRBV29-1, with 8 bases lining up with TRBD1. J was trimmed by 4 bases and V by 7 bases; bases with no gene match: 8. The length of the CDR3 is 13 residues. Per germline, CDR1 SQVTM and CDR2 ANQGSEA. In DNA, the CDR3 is TGCAGCGCCAGACAGGGGTCGGGCACTGAAGCTTTCTTT. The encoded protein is CSARQGSGTEAFF.

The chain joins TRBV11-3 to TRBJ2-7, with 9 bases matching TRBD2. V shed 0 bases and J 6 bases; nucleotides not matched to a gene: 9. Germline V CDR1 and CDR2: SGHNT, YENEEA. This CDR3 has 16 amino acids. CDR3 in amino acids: CASSLDRERGAGEQYF. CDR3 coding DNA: TGTGCCAGCAGCTTAGATCGCGAGCGGGGGGCCGGCGAGCAGTACTTC.

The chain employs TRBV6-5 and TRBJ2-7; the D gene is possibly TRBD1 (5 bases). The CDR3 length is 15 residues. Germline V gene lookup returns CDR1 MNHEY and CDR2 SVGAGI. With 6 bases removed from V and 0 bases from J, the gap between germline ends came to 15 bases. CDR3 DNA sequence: TGTGCCAGCAGCCGCACTACAGGAAGCTCCTACGAGCAGTACTTC. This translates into CASSRTTGSSYEQYF.

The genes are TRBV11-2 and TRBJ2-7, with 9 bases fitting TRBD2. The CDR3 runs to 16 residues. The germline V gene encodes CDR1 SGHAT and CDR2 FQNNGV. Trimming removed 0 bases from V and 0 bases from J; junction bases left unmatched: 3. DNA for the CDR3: TGTGCCAGCAGCTTAGAAGCGGGGGGTGCCTCCTACGAGCAGTACTTC. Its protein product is CASSLEAGGASYEQYF.

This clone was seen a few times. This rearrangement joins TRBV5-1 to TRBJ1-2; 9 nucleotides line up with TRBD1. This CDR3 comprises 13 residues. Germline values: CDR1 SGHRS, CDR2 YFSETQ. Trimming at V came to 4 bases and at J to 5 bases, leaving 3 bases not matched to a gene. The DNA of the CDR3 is TGCGCCAGCAGCGTTGGACAGGGGTATGGCTACACCTTC. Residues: CASSVGQGYGYTF.

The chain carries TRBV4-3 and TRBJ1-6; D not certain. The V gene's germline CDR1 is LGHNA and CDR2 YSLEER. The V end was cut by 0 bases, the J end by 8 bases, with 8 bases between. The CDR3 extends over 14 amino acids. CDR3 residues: CASSQDWADSPLHF. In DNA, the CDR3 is TGCGCCAGCAGCCAAGATTGGGCAGATTCACCCCTCCACTTT.

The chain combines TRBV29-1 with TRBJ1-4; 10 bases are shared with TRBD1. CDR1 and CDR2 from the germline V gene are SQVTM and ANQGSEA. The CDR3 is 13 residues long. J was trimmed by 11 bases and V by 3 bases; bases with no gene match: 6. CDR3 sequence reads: CSVEDRGFMKLFF. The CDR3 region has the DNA TGCAGCGTTGAGGACAGGGGGTTTATGAAACTGTTTTTT.

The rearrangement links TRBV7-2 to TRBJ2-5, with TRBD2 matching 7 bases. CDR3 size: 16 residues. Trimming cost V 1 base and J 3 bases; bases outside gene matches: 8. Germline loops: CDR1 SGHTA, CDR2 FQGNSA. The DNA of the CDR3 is TGTGCCAGCAGCTTAGGAACTAGCCGGGGGGAAGAGACCCAGTACTTC. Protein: CASSLGTSRGEETQYF.

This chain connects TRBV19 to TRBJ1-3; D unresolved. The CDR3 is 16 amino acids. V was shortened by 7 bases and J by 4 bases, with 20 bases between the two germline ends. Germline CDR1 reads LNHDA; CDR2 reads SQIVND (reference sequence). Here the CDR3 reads CASTRWGDVGGNTIYF. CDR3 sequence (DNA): TGTGCCAGTACCCGGTGGGGAGACGTCGGCGGAAACACCATATATTTT.

Here the CDR3 reads CASSRQGLAGLNTGELFF. CDR3 sequence (DNA): TGTGCCAGCTCACGACAGGGACTAGCGGGGTTGAACACCGGGGAGCTGTTTTTT. This chain connects TRBV27 to TRBJ2-2; TRBD2 aligns across 13 bases. The V gene's germline CDR1 is MNHEY and CDR2 SMNVEV (reference sequence). V shed 8 bases, J shed 1 base, and the junction held 10 bases outside the gene matches. This CDR3 region has 18 residues.

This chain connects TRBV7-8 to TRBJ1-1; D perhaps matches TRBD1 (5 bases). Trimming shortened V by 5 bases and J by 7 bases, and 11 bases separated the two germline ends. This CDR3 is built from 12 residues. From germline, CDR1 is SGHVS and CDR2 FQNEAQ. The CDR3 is CASSRDSLEAFF. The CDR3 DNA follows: TGTGCCAGCAGCCGCGACAGCCTTGAAGCTTTCTTT.

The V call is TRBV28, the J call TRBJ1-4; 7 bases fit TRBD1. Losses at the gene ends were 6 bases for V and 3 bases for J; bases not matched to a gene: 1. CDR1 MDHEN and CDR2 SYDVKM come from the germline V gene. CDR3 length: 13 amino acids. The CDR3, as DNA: TGTGCCAGCAGCGGACAGGCTAATGAAAAACTGTTTTTT. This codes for CASSGQANEKLFF.

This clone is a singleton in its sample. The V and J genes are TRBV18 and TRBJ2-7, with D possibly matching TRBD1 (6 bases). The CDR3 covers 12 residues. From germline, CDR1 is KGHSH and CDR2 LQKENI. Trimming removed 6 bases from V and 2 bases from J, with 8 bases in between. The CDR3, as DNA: TGTGCCAGCTCCACAGGGACCTACGAGCAGTACTTC. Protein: CASSTGTYEQYF. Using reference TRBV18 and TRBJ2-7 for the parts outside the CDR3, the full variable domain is NAGVMQNPRHLVRRRGQEARLRCSPMKGHSHVYWYRQLPEEGLKFMVYLQKENIIDESGMPKERFSAEFPKEGPSILRIQQVVRGDSAAYFCASSTGTYEQYFGPGTRLTVT.

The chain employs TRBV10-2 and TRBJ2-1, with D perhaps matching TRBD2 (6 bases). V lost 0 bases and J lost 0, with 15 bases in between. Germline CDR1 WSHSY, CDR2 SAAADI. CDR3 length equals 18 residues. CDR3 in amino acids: CASSESLAKSSSYNEQFF. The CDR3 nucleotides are TGCGCCAGCAGTGAGTCCCTAGCGAAATCGAGCTCCTACAATGAGCAGTTCTTC.

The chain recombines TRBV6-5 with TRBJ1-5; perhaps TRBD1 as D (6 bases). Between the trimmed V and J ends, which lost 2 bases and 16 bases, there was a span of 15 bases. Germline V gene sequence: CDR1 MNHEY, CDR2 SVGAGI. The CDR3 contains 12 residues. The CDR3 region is CASSYPGQSRHF. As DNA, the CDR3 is TGTGCCAGCAGTTACCCCGGACAGTCAAGACATTTT.

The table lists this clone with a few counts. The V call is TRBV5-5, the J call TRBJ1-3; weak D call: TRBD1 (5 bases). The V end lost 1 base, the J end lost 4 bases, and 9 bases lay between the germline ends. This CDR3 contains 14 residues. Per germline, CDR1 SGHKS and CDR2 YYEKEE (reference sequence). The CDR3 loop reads CASSLRGGGNTIYF. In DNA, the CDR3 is TGTGCCAGCAGCTTGAGGGGAGGGGGAAACACCATATATTTT.